The rows below give T cell receptor beta chains drawn from one sample of a study of PD-1 blockade in classical Hodgkin lymphoma. Some clones are missing from TCRdb's copy, which holds only in-frame ones; the method was immunoSEQ multiplex PCR. Among about 25,000 clones, under 90% were seen once, and the ten largest hold about 20%. The specimen comprised peripheral blood mononuclear cells (PBMCs), sampled before the second cycle of nivolumab. The receptors derive from a human donor with classical Hodgkin lymphoma. CDR3s include the opening cysteine and the closing phenylalanine or tryptophan. Each record gives: J gene, D gene, clone size, V gene, CDR3 DNA, CDR3 protein. The D gene is left open where the match is weak. Rows may omit the clone size; those that give it use once, few, many or a size class.

j_gene: TRBJ1-1; d_gene: .; abundance: .; v_gene: TRBV19; CDR3nt: TGTGCCAGTAGGAACTTAAAACAGGGACTAAACACTGAAGCTTTCTTT; CDR3aa: CASRNLKQGLNTEAFF
j_gene: TRBJ2-7; d_gene: TRBD1; abundance: once; v_gene: TRBV19; CDR3nt: TGTGCCAGTAGTAGGGCAGGGGGCCCCTACGAGCAGTACTTC; CDR3aa: CASSRAGGPYEQYF
j_gene: TRBJ2-5; d_gene: TRBD2; abundance: .; v_gene: TRBV7-7; CDR3nt: TGTGCCAGCAGTCCCAGCGGGAGCGGGACCCAGTACTTC; CDR3aa: CASSPSGSGTQYF
j_gene: TRBJ2-3; d_gene: TRBD2; abundance: .; v_gene: TRBV6-1; CDR3nt: TGTGCCAGCAGTCTAGCGGGGGGCACAGATACGCAGTATTTT; CDR3aa: CASSLAGGTDTQYF
j_gene: TRBJ2-1; d_gene: .; abundance: few; v_gene: TRBV6-5; CDR3nt: TGTGCCAGCAGTTACGAAGGGATTTGGGCCCTTAGTGAGCAGTTCTTC; CDR3aa: CASSYEGIWALSEQFF
j_gene: TRBJ2-7; d_gene: .; abundance: few; v_gene: TRBV7-5; CDR3nt: TGTGTCAGAAGCTTAGGGCGGGGGGCCTACGAGCAGTACTTC; CDR3aa: CVRSLGRGAYEQYF
j_gene: TRBJ2-7; d_gene: TRBD2; abundance: .; v_gene: TRBV7-8; CDR3nt: TGTGCCAGCAGCCCGAAGCGGGGGGGCCTCGCCTACGAGCAGTACTTC; CDR3aa: CASSPKRGGLAYEQYF
j_gene: TRBJ1-6; d_gene: .; abundance: .; v_gene: TRBV5-1; CDR3nt: TGCGCCAGCAGCCCAAGGGGCTCCCTCGTTTTTTCACCCCTCCACTTT; CDR3aa: CASSPRGSLVFSPLHF
j_gene: TRBJ1-1; d_gene: .; abundance: .; v_gene: TRBV9; CDR3nt: TGTGCCAGCAGCGTACTCTCGGAGACTGAAGCTTTCTTT; CDR3aa: CASSVLSETEAFF
j_gene: TRBJ1-5; d_gene: TRBD1; abundance: .; v_gene: TRBV19; CDR3nt: TGTGCCAGTAGTATAGAAGGGACAGGGGATAGCAATCAGCCCCAGCATTTT; CDR3aa: CASSIEGTGDSNQPQHF
j_gene: TRBJ2-5; d_gene: .; abundance: .; v_gene: TRBV5-4; CDR3nt: TGTGCCAGCCGGGACCAAAACCAAGAGACCCAGTACTTC; CDR3aa: CASRDQNQETQYF
j_gene: TRBJ2-7; d_gene: .; abundance: .; v_gene: TRBV27; CDR3nt: TGTGCCAGCAGTTCCCATTGGGGGTCGTTCGAGCAGTACTTC; CDR3aa: CASSSHWGSFEQYF
j_gene: TRBJ2-7; d_gene: .; abundance: few; v_gene: TRBV27; CDR3nt: TGTGCCAGCAGTCGGAGGGGACCCCTCTACGAGCAGTACTTC; CDR3aa: CASSRRGPLYEQYF
j_gene: TRBJ2-2; d_gene: .; abundance: .; v_gene: TRBV5-1; CDR3nt: TGCGCCAGCAGCTTGGATGGGGAGAACACCGGGGAGCTGTTTTTT; CDR3aa: CASSLDGENTGELFF
j_gene: TRBJ2-1; d_gene: .; abundance: .; v_gene: TRBV11-3; CDR3nt: TGTGCCAGCAGCCCCGCGGGGGCCTTTTACAATGAGCAGTTCTTC; CDR3aa: CASSPAGAFYNEQFF
j_gene: TRBJ2-3; d_gene: TRBD1; abundance: .; v_gene: TRBV11-3; CDR3nt: TGTGCCAGCAGCCAGGACAGGGGGCCCACAGATACGCAGTATTTT; CDR3aa: CASSQDRGPTDTQYF
j_gene: TRBJ2-3; d_gene: TRBD2; abundance: .; v_gene: TRBV18; CDR3nt: TGTGCCAGCTCACTCTACCGCGGGGGAGGAGGTAGAGATACGCAGTATTTT; CDR3aa: CASSLYRGGGGRDTQYF
j_gene: TRBJ2-3; d_gene: .; abundance: .; v_gene: TRBV9; CDR3nt: TGTGCCAGCAGCCCAATCACAGATACGCAGTATTTT; CDR3aa: CASSPITDTQYF
j_gene: TRBJ1-1; d_gene: TRBD1; abundance: .; v_gene: TRBV5-1; CDR3nt: TGCGCCAGCAGCACGACAGGGGGCCGTACTGAAGCTTTCTTT; CDR3aa: CASSTTGGRTEAFF
j_gene: TRBJ2-1; d_gene: TRBD1; abundance: .; v_gene: TRBV2; CDR3nt: TGTGCCAGCAGTTACAGGGGGTCCCACAATGAGCAGTTCTTC; CDR3aa: CASSYRGSHNEQFF
j_gene: TRBJ1-1; d_gene: .; abundance: .; v_gene: TRBV6-5; CDR3nt: TGTGCCAGCAGTTACTCGGGCGGGGGAGGCTCTGAAGCTTTCTTT; CDR3aa: CASSYSGGGGSEAFF
j_gene: TRBJ2-4; d_gene: TRBD1; abundance: .; v_gene: TRBV28; CDR3nt: TGTGCCAGCAGTTCCACCGGGACAGGGGGCAGGTACATTCAGTACTTC; CDR3aa: CASSSTGTGGRYIQYF
j_gene: TRBJ1-1; d_gene: .; abundance: .; v_gene: TRBV19; CDR3nt: TGTGCCAGTAGTGGGGAGAACACTGAAGCTTTCTTT; CDR3aa: CASSGENTEAFF
j_gene: TRBJ1-2; d_gene: .; abundance: medium-sized; v_gene: TRBV4-1; CDR3nt: TGCGCCAGCAGCCAAGACTCAGGGTTGGAGTATGGCTACACCTTC; CDR3aa: CASSQDSGLEYGYTF